These T cell receptor beta chains were read from a single sample in a study of T cells after yellow fever vaccination. TCRdb fed the 5' RACE reads into MiXCR, producing one record per CDR3 protein. The sample lists 350,000 to 550,000 distinct CDR3 sequences, roughly 20% seen once, with about a sixth in the top ten. Here the sequenced sample was PBMCs, taken before the yellow fever booster vaccination. The receptors stem from a man aged 18-30 years who received the YFV17D yellow fever vaccine. Both conserved end residues are part of each CDR3. A D gene is named only where the DNA matches it firmly. The size field is filled for only some rows; it gives once, few, many or a size class.

V	D	size	J	DNA	CDR3
TRBV6-5	.	once	TRBJ2-7	TGTGCCAGCACCAACGGGGGCGGGTGGTACTTC	CASTNGGGWYF
TRBV2	.	.	TRBJ2-5	TGTGCCAGCAGCCGGGAGGGACAGGCAACGCGAACCCAGTACTTC	CASSREGQATRTQYF
TRBV18	.	.	TRBJ2-5	TGTGCCAGCTCCCGGGGGGCCCAAGAGACCCAGTACTTC	CASSRGAQETQYF
TRBV5-1	.	.	TRBJ2-1	TGCGCCAGCAGCTCCACCGGGCCCAGAAAATACAATGAGCAGTTCTTC	CASSSTGPRKYNEQFF
TRBV7-9	.	many	TRBJ1-1	TGTGCCAGCAGCCGAGACGGGAACACTGAAGCTTTCTTT	CASSRDGNTEAFF
TRBV7-2	TRBD2	few	TRBJ2-2	TGTGCCAGCAGCTGGCTGGCGGGAGTGGGGGAGCTGTTTTTT	CASSWLAGVGELFF
TRBV4-1	.	.	TRBJ1-4	TGCGCCAGCAGCCAAGCTGGGGGGAAGACCGCCGGTGAAAAACTGTTTTTT	CASSQAGGKTAGEKLFF
TRBV7-2	TRBD1	.	TRBJ1-1	TGTGCCAGCAGCTTAGGCTGGGGACAGGCCCCCGGGGCTTTCTTT	CASSLGWGQAPGAFF
TRBV12-2	.	.	TRBJ1-5	TGTGCAAGTCGCACCGGGATGGTCCCGAACGGCAATCAGCCCCAGCATTTT	CASRTGMVPNGNQPQHF
TRBV25-1	.	many	TRBJ1-3	TGTGCCAGCAGCCCCGGCCATACTGGAAACACCATATATTTT	CASSPGHTGNTIYF
TRBV6-2/TRBV6-3	TRBD2	.	TRBJ2-5	TGTGCCAGCAGACCAGCGGGGGGGGGCCCCTGGGAGACCCAGTACTTC	CASRPAGGGPWETQYF
TRBV19	TRBD2	few	TRBJ2-6	TGTGCCAGTAGTATTCTTTCCAGGGAGGGATCTGGGGCCAACGTCCTGACTTTC	CASSILSREGSGANVLTF
TRBV7-2	.	many	TRBJ2-3	TGTGCCAGCAGCTTAGTCGGGCCGGCAGATACGCAGTATTTT	CASSLVGPADTQYF
TRBV6-1	.	.	TRBJ1-6	TGTGCCAGCAGTGAAATTCGGCGTGGTACGGCAGGGCAGAATTCACCCCTCCACTTT	CASSEIRRGTAGQNSPLHF
TRBV14	.	.	TRBJ1-1	TGTGCCAGCAGCCCCGTGTTCAGGGGTAGTGAAGCTTTCTTT	CASSPVFRGSEAFF
TRBV4-3	TRBD2	few	TRBJ2-3	TGCGCCAGCAGCTCCCGGACGGGGGGAGCAGATACGCAGTATTTT	CASSSRTGGADTQYF
TRBV6-6	TRBD2	.	TRBJ2-7	TGTGCCAGCAGTTACTTCCGCACGACCGGGACTAGGGCCTCCTACGAGCAGTACTTC	CASSYFRTTGTRASYEQYF
TRBV7-7	.	few	TRBJ2-2	TGTGCCAGCAGCTTAGAACCCAGGGTTTTGGACGGGGAGCTGTTTTTT	CASSLEPRVLDGELFF
TRBV6-6	.	.	TRBJ2-3	TGTGCCAGCAGTTACTGGACAGACACAGATACGCAGTATTTT	CASSYWTDTDTQYF
TRBV7-9	.	.	TRBJ1-5	TGTGCTAGCAGTGTTGGGGGGGGGTTCCTAGCCCAGCATTTT	CASSVGGGFLAQHF
TRBV7-3	TRBD2	.	TRBJ2-1	TGTGCCAGCAGCCCCATCTTTGGGGGGGATTACAATGAGCAGTTCTTC	CASSPIFGGDYNEQFF
TRBV14	.	.	TRBJ2-1	TGTGCCAGCAGCCAAGACCGTCTAGGTGAGCAGTTCTTC	CASSQDRLGEQFF
TRBV25-1	.	few	TRBJ2-3	TGTGCCAGCAGCGTAGGGATTACGCAGTATTTT	CASSVGITQYF
TRBV5-1	.	.	TRBJ2-4	TGCGCCAGCAGCACAGGGGGACTAGAGTTCGCAAACATTCAGTACTTC	CASSTGGLEFANIQYF
TRBV6-4	TRBD1	.	TRBJ1-1	TGTGCCAGCAGTGCTACAGGGGTCGACACTGAAGCTTTCTTT	CASSATGVDTEAFF
TRBV5-1	.	many	TRBJ1-6	TGCGCCAGCAGCTTGGAGGCGATAGGTAATTCACCCCTCCACTTT	CASSLEAIGNSPLHF
TRBV10-3	.	.	TRBJ2-4	TGTGCCATCAGTGGTAGCAGCCCGGCTTCCACAGCCAAAAACATTCAGTACTTC	CAISGSSPASTAKNIQYF
TRBV4-2	TRBD1	few	TRBJ2-5	TGTGCCAGCAGCCAAGAGGGGACAGGGTACGAGACCCAGTACTTC	CASSQEGTGYETQYF
TRBV13	.	.	TRBJ1-5	TGTGCCAGCAGCTTAGGCCGCGGGGGAGACAGCAATCAGCCCCAGCATTTT	CASSLGRGGDSNQPQHF
TRBV28	.	.	TRBJ1-2	TGTGCCAGCAGATCCCACAGGTTTAACTATGGCTACACCTTC	CASRSHRFNYGYTF
TRBV3-1	.	few	TRBJ2-3	TGTGCCAGCAGAAGGCGGGGAGGCACAGATACGCAGTATTTT	CASRRRGGTDTQYF
TRBV11-1	TRBD1	few	TRBJ2-2	TGTGCCAGCAGCCCCCAGGGGGCTAGCGACACCGGGGAGCTGTTTTTT	CASSPQGASDTGELFF
TRBV6-6	.	few	TRBJ2-5	TGTGCCAGCAACCACCAAGAGACCCAGTACTTC	CASNHQETQYF
TRBV5-1	TRBD2	.	TRBJ2-7	TGCGCCAGCAGCTTGGGCCCCCGCACGACTAGCTTGTTACAGGAGCAGTACTTC	CASSLGPRTTSLLQEQYF
TRBV18	.	few	TRBJ1-1	TGTGCCAGCTCAGTGCAGGGGCGAGGCTACACTGAAGCTTTCTTT	CASSVQGRGYTEAFF
TRBV7-9	.	.	TRBJ2-2	TGTGCCAGCAGCTTATCTGGGGAAGTCACCGGGGAGCTGTTTTTT	CASSLSGEVTGELFF
TRBV6-5	.	.	TRBJ2-5	TGTGCCAGCAGTTACTCGAGGTTGTGGGAAGAGACCCAGTACTTC	CASSYSRLWEETQYF
TRBV10-1	TRBD1	many	TRBJ1-5	TGCGCCAGCAGCCGGGACAGGCAGGTAAATCAGCCCCAGCATTTT	CASSRDRQVNQPQHF
TRBV4-2	.	.	TRBJ1-2	TGTGCCAGCAGCCGAAGATCCCGGCCCCTTATTTTTTACGGCTACACCTTC	CASSRRSRPLIFYGYTF
TRBV5-4	TRBD1	.	TRBJ2-7	TGTGCCAGCAGTCCGACAGGGACGTCCTACGAGCAGTACTTC	CASSPTGTSYEQYF
TRBV19	.	.	TRBJ1-2	TGTGCCAGTAGTATAGGGGAGCCTAACTATGGCTACACCTTC	CASSIGEPNYGYTF
TRBV4-2	TRBD1	few	TRBJ2-3	TGTGCCAGCAGCCAGCGAGTGGGACAGGGGCCGTCAGATACGCAGTATTTT	CASSQRVGQGPSDTQYF
TRBV5-6	.	few	TRBJ2-1	TGTGCCAGCAGCCGCCGCACGACAGGACGAACCTCGGATGAGCAGTTCTTC	CASSRRTTGRTSDEQFF
TRBV5-1	TRBD1	few	TRBJ1-1	TGCGCCAGCAGCAGGACAGGGGAGCCTAACACTGAAGCTTTCTTT	CASSRTGEPNTEAFF
TRBV7-8	.	.	TRBJ2-5	TGTGCCAGCAGCTATACCACGGAGGAGACCCAGTACTTC	CASSYTTEETQYF
TRBV5-4	TRBD1	.	TRBJ2-1	TGTGCCAGCAGCTTGTCCGGGACAGGCTATGATGAGCAGTTCTTC	CASSLSGTGYDEQFF
TRBV5-5	.	.	TRBJ2-5	TGTGCCAGCAGCTCCCTCGGGGCTCAAGAGACCCAGTACTTC	CASSSLGAQETQYF
TRBV20-1	TRBD2	many	TRBJ2-1	TGCAGTGCTAGAGGGGTTAGCGGGATTGAGCAGTTCTTC	CSARGVSGIEQFF
TRBV20-1	.	.	TRBJ2-5	TGCAGTGCTAGAGATGGAAGGGATTGGCGAGAGACCCAGTACTTC	CSARDGRDWRETQYF
TRBV4-2	TRBD2	few	TRBJ2-3	TGTGCCAGCAGCCAAGTCACTAGCGGGGGGGCAGGTCCAGATACGCAGTATTTT	CASSQVTSGGAGPDTQYF
TRBV6-5	.	.	TRBJ1-1	TGTGCCAGCAGTCCCGGGGGTTGGAACACTGAAGCTTTCTTT	CASSPGGWNTEAFF
TRBV4-2	TRBD1	many	TRBJ2-6	TGTGCCAGCAGCGGGACAGGAGCTGGGGCCAACGTCCTGACTTTC	CASSGTGAGANVLTF
TRBV5-1	TRBD1	.	TRBJ1-6	TGCTCCAGCAGCCCTACGGACAGGGGTTCACCCCTCCACTTT	CSSSPTDRGSPLHF
TRBV30	.	many	TRBJ2-1	TGTGCCTGGAGTCGACAGATCGATGAGCAGTTCTTC	CAWSRQIDEQFF
TRBV28	.	few	TRBJ2-3	TGTGCCAGCAGCCCGGGACTGCCCCAAACGCAGTATTTT	CASSPGLPQTQYF
TRBV6-5	TRBD1	few	TRBJ1-4	TGTGCCAGCAGGTCCGGGACAGGGAATGAAAAACTGTTTTTT	CASRSGTGNEKLFF
TRBV7-9	.	.	TRBJ2-7	TGTGCCAGCAGCGCAGCCCCGGGACAAGGCTACGAGCAGTACTTC	CASSAAPGQGYEQYF
TRBV6-1	.	.	TRBJ2-5	TGTGCCAGCAGTGGCGGGGACACACAAGAGACCCAGTACTTC	CASSGGDTQETQYF
TRBV6-9	.	.	TRBJ2-2	TGTGCCAGCACCATATCAACTCTGACCGGGGAGCTGTTTTTT	CASTISTLTGELFF